Following are 20 T cell receptor beta chains from one sample sequenced in a study of human T cells and chemical hapten exposure. MiXCR, applied by TCRdb to the 5' RACE reads, yields one record per CDR3 protein. Among over 95,000 distinct CDR3 sequences, approximately 20% were seen once, and the ten largest hold around 2.8%. Blood, whole and unfractionated, served as the source for total RNA extraction. The receptors come from a human donor in good health.

This clonotype was counted a few times. The rearrangement uses TRBV6-5 and TRBJ2-3; maybe TRBD2 (5 bases). This CDR3 is built from 13 residues. Germline CDR1 is MNHEY and CDR2 is SVGAGI. The ends were cut back, 4 bases at V and 0 bases at J, with 5 bases in the middle. This CDR3 is CASSWTSTDTQYF. The CDR3 DNA reads TGTGCCAGCAGTTGGACTAGCACAGATACGCAGTATTTT.

This CDR3 reads CASSPQGQGAYYGYTF. The CDR3 nucleotides read TGTGCCAGCAGCCCCCAGGGACAGGGGGCATACTATGGCTACACCTTC. The V and J genes are TRBV9 and TRBJ1-2, with 12 bases fitting TRBD1. The CDR3 covers 16 residues. The V and J ends lost 4 bases and 3 bases, in that order; junction bases with no gene match: 7. CDR1 is SGDLS and CDR2 is YYNGEE in the germline V gene. The whole variable domain, remainder taken from reference TRBV9 and TRBJ1-2, is DSGVTQTPKHLITATGQRVTLRCSPRSGDLSVYWYQQSLDQGLQFLIQYYNGEERAKGNILERFSAQQFPDLHSELNLSSLELGDSALYFCASSPQGQGAYYGYTFGSGTRLTVV.

This clonotype occurred a few times. The chain recombines TRBV5-1 with TRBJ2-7; 7 bases fit TRBD1. This CDR3 has 14 amino acids. The trim removed 3 bases at V and 3 bases at J, leaving 6 bases unmatched. Germline V lookup: CDR1 SGHRS, CDR2 YFSETQ. The CDR3 sequence is CASSSGTANYEQYF. CDR3 nucleotides: TGCGCCAGCAGCTCAGGGACAGCTAACTACGAGCAGTACTTC. The full variable domain, completed using reference TRBV5-1 and TRBJ2-7, is KAGVTQTPRYLIKTRGQQVTLSCSPISGHRSVSWYQQTPGQGLQFLFEYFSETQRNKGNFPGRFSGRQFSNSRSEMNVSTLELGDSALYLCASSSGTANYEQYFGPGTRLTVT.

The table lists this clonotype with a few counts. The chain links TRBV6-5 to TRBJ2-6; D gene ambiguous. Trimming pared 5 bases from V and 0 bases from J, leaving 11 bases between. CDR1 and CDR2 from the germline V gene are MNHEY and SVGAGI. The CDR3 has 16 amino acids. The CDR3 bases are TGTGCCAGCAGTCCTGTTGTAATCTCTGGGGCCAACGTCCTGACTTTC. It is translated as CASSPVVISGANVLTF.

This chain joins TRBV5-1 and TRBJ2-1; 7 bases align to TRBD1. The CDR3 is 15 amino acids. V shed 0 bases, J shed 1 base, and the junction held 1 base outside the gene matches. CDR1 SGHRS and CDR2 YFSETQ come from the germline V gene. In DNA, the CDR3 is TGCGCCAGCAGCTTGGAACAGGGGTCCTACAATGAGCAGTTCTTC. This sequence encodes CASSLEQGSYNEQFF. Full variable domain (rest looked up from reference TRBV5-1 and TRBJ2-1): KAGVTQTPRYLIKTRGQQVTLSCSPISGHRSVSWYQQTPGQGLQFLFEYFSETQRNKGNFPGRFSGRQFSNSRSEMNVSTLELGDSALYLCASSLEQGSYNEQFFGPGTRLTVL.

The chain employs TRBV6-6 and TRBJ2-3; TRBD2 might be the D (6 bases). The ends were cut back, 4 bases at V and 5 bases at J, with 10 bases in the middle. CDR1 MNHNY and CDR2 SVGAGI come from the germline V gene (reference sequence). This CDR3 region has 13 residues. CDR3 residues: CASSFRGGDTQYF. The CDR3, as DNA: TGTGCCAGCAGTTTTAGGGGAGGAGATACGCAGTATTTT.

This chain uses TRBV29-1 with TRBJ2-7, with 9 bases identical to TRBD2. The CDR3 length is 13 residues. V trimming: 7 bases; J trimming: 9 bases; junction bases outside the gene matches: 13. Germline loops: CDR1 SQVTM, CDR2 ANQGSEA. The DNA of the CDR3 is TGCAGCGACTGGTCTAGCGGGACGACAGTGCAGTACTTC. Protein product: CSDWSSGTTVQYF.

The J gene is TRBJ2-2, the V gene TRBV5-1; D is unresolved. The V and J ends lost 4 bases and 0 bases respectively, with 10 bases between them. The CDR3 sequence is 15 residues long. Germline CDR1 reads SGHRS; CDR2 reads YFSETQ. The chain's CDR3 is CASSVFHPNTGELFF. The DNA for the CDR3 is TGCGCCAGCAGCGTCTTTCACCCGAACACCGGGGAGCTGTTTTTT.

The genes are TRBV5-5 and TRBJ1-1; D is ambiguous. Germline V gene sequence: CDR1 SGHKS, CDR2 YYEKEE (reference sequence). This CDR3 region has 14 residues. V shed 3 bases and J shed 5 bases, with 14 bases lying between them. This CDR3 is CASSSLDRWTEAFF. CDR3 sequence (DNA): TGTGCCAGCAGCTCCTTGGACCGGTGGACTGAAGCTTTCTTT.

The CDR3 is CASSGKDSGLENNEQFF. DNA for the CDR3: TGTGCCAGCAGCGGGAAAGATTCGGGACTAGAAAACAATGAGCAGTTCTTC. The chain uses TRBV11-3 and TRBJ2-1; 8 nucleotides line up with TRBD2. Germline loops: CDR1 SGHNT, CDR2 YENEEA. The CDR3 extends over 17 amino acids. The V segment lost 5 bases and the J segment 5 bases; nucleotides outside the gene matches: 14.

The chain joins TRBV2 to TRBJ1-5; D is unresolved. V shed 3 bases and J shed 0 bases, with 12 bases lying between them. CDR1 is SNHLY and CDR2 is FYNNEI in the germline V gene. The CDR3 has 16 residues. CDR3 nucleotides: TGTGCCAGCAGTGACGGCAGAGAGCATAGCAATCAGCCCCAGCATTTT. Translation: CASSDGREHSNQPQHF. The full variable domain, rest sourced from reference TRBV2 and TRBJ1-5, is EPEVTQTPSHQVTQMGQEVILRCVPISNHLYFYWYRQILGQKVEFLVSFYNNEISEKSEIFDDQFSVERPDGSNFTLKIRSTKLEDSAMYFCASSDGREHSNQPQHFGDGTRLSIL.

The chain carries TRBV12-3 or TRBV12-4 and TRBJ1-1; perhaps TRBD1 as D (6 bases). This CDR3 spans 15 amino acids. V shed 5 bases and J shed 6 bases, with 19 bases lying between them. DNA for the CDR3: TGTGCCAGCAGTCCGGGCGATACAGGGCGGGCTGAAGCTTTCTTT. It codes for CASSPGDTGRAEAFF.

J is TRBJ2-3 and V is TRBV29-1; D may be TRBD1 or TRBD2 (5 bases each). Germline CDR1 and CDR2: SQVTM and ANQGSEA. The CDR3 consists of 12 residues. In DNA form, the CDR3 reads TGCAGGGGGGATTTGGGGGCAGATACGCAGTATTTT. The encoded protein is CRGDLGADTQYF.

J is TRBJ1-5 and V is TRBV11-2, with a weak D call TRBD1 (5 bases). V lost 1 base to trimming and J lost 6 bases, with 16 bases between them. Germline CDR1 is SGHAT and CDR2 is FQNNGV. The CDR3 consists of 16 residues. The CDR3 nucleotides are TGTGCCAGCAGCTTAGCGAGGGAGGGGAGGACTCAGCCCCAGCATTTT. Its protein product is CASSLAREGRTQPQHF. The complete variable domain, with remaining parts taken from reference TRBV11-2 and TRBJ1-5, reads EAGVAQSPRYKIIEKRQSVAFWCNPISGHATLYWYQQILGQGPKLLIQFQNNGVVDDSQLPKDRFSAERLKGVDSTLKIQPAKLEDSAVYLCASSLAREGRTQPQHFGDGTRLSIL.

V gene TRBV4-1 combines with J gene TRBJ2-1; TRBD2 matches 14 bases. The germline CDR1 and CDR2 sequences are MGHRA and YSYEKL. V gave up 4 bases and J gave up 4 bases; unmatched junction bases: 3. The CDR3 has 16 residues. The DNA of the CDR3 is TGCGCCAGCAGCCGGGGACTAGCGGGAGAGTACAATGAGCAGTTCTTC. It is translated as CASSRGLAGEYNEQFF.

The J gene is TRBJ2-1, the V gene TRBV2; tentative D call: TRBD1 (6 bases). The CDR3 has 13 amino acids. Per the germline V gene, CDR1 is SNHLY and CDR2 is FYNNEI. Trimming removed 8 bases at V and 5 bases at J, with 13 bases between. For the CDR3, the DNA is TGTGCCAGCTCACTGGGGGCCCACAATGAGCAGTTCTTC. Translated, it gives CASSLGAHNEQFF.

This chain uses TRBV4-1 with TRBJ1-2, with a tentative D call TRBD1 (5 bases). Looked up from germline, CDR1 is MGHRA and CDR2 is YSYEKL. The CDR3 consists of 14 residues. Trimming removed 1 base from V and 9 bases from J, with 15 bases in between. CDR3 sequence (DNA): TGCGCCAGCAGCCAAGGCAGGGAAGTTTGGCGCTACACCTTC. Its protein product is CASSQGREVWRYTF.

V usage is TRBV18 and J usage is TRBJ1-2, with D possibly being TRBD1 (6 bases). The length of the CDR3 is 16 residues. CDR1 and CDR2 from the germline V gene are KGHSH and LQKENI. Deletions cut 3 bases from V and 3 bases from J, with 17 bases between. CDR3 region: CASSPQTGQGYYGYTF. The DNA for the CDR3 is TGTGCCAGCTCACCCCAGACAGGCCAGGGATACTATGGCTACACCTTC.

This clonotype was observed a few times. V gene TRBV29-1 combines with J gene TRBJ2-1; TRBD1 matches at 7 bases. Trimming removed 3 bases from V and 12 bases from J; junction bases left unmatched: 8. This CDR3 has 12 amino acids. Germline V gene lookup returns CDR1 SQVTM and CDR2 ANQGSEA. In nucleotides, the CDR3 is TGCAGCGTTGATTCTGGACAGGTGGGGCAGTTCTTC. This codes for CSVDSGQVGQFF.

The genes are TRBV13 and TRBJ2-3; unclear D gene. V dropped 5 bases and J dropped 0 bases, with 18 bases sitting between them. The CDR3 loop spans 17 amino acids. Germline lookup yields CDR1 PRHDT and CDR2 FYEKMQ (reference sequence). CDR3 nucleotides: TGTGCCAGCAGCCAAGATCCGTCAGGAATGAGCACAGATACGCAGTATTTT. Its protein product is CASSQDPSGMSTDTQYF.